This entry concerns a single TCR beta chain. The CDR3 spans 16 residues. The V gene's germline CDR1 is MNHEY and CDR2 SMNVEV (reference sequence). J was trimmed by 3 bases and V by 2 bases; bases with no gene match: 9. The data originate from a study of blood T cell repertoires in COVID-19. Profiling relied on immunoSEQ multiplex PCR, and the TCRdb table lists in-frame clones only, not all of them. The sample shows approximately 320,000 clones, approximately 85% of them seen only once. The clonotype comes from a human donor in a cohort sampled during active COVID-19. V is TRBV27 and J is TRBJ1-2; TRBD1 aligns across 7 bases. Sequenced sample: peripheral blood. The CDR3 region is CASSLGPGQADYGYTF. The CDR3, as DNA: TGTGCCAGCAGTTTAGGCCCCGGACAGGCCGACTATGGCTACACCTTC.